The TCR beta chain under discussion was sequenced for a study of OX40 agonist ivuxolimab in advanced cancers. Germline lookup yields CDR1 GTSNPN and CDR2 SVGIG (reference sequence). There are 13 residues in the CDR3. V dropped 3 bases and J dropped 2 bases, with 8 bases sitting between them. Clones were sequenced by immunoSEQ multiplex PCR, and TCRdb holds only the in-frame ones, with some missing. The profile shows approximately 82,000 clones, just over 85% of them singletons. The J gene is TRBJ1-3, the V gene TRBV30; no reliable D call. The sequence derives from an adult with an advanced solid tumor such as melanoma, head and neck, liver or kidney cancer. Specimen: CD4+ or CD8+ T cells sorted from blood, collected in a trial of the OX40 agonist ivuxolimab. The CDR3 loop reads CAWRRVAGNTIYF. The CDR3 nucleotides read TGTGCCTGGAGGAGGGTGGCTGGAAACACCATATATTTT.